These 28 T cell receptor beta chains share one sample of origin, sequenced in a study of control samples from healthy donors and cancer patients. Assay used: immunoSEQ multiplex PCR; TCRdb lists only in-frame clones, some missing. The sample includes 75,000 to 100,000 clones, about four fifths of them seen just once. Sequencing was done on a sample of blood. The receptors here all came from a man aged 55-75 years in good health.

This clone was detected only once. The chain joins TRBV19 to TRBJ1-5; D perhaps matches TRBD1 (5 bases). The ends were cut back, 0 bases at V and 4 bases at J, with 7 bases in the middle. From germline, CDR1 is LNHDA and CDR2 SQIVND (reference sequence). This CDR3 comprises 14 residues. The CDR3 DNA reads TGTGCCAGTAGTATAGAAGCAGGGAATCAGCCCCAGCATTTT. Its protein is CASSIEAGNQPQHF.

The chain links TRBV11-2 to TRBJ2-1; 12 positions agree with TRBD1. CDR3 length equals 15 residues. Per the germline V gene, CDR1 is SGHAT and CDR2 is FQNNGV. Trimming took 3 bases from V and 9 from J; bases not matched to a gene: 6. The CDR3, as DNA: TGTGCCAGCAGCTTTGCGGGGACAGGGGGCGGTGAGCAGTTCTTC. Translating it yields CASSFAGTGGGEQFF.

The chain joins TRBV30 to TRBJ1-6, with 12 bases lining up with TRBD1. The germline V gene encodes CDR1 GTSNPN and CDR2 SVGIG (reference sequence). V shed 5 bases, J shed 15 bases, and the junction held 8 bases outside the gene matches. The CDR3 loop spans 13 amino acids. CDR3 in amino acids: CAWCPGQGAYLHF. DNA of the CDR3: TGTGCCTGGTGTCCGGGACAGGGGGCTTACCTCCACTTT.

The chain links TRBV5-1 to TRBJ2-6; 8 bases are a match to TRBD1. The germline V gene has CDR1 SGHRS and CDR2 YFSETQ. J gave up 0 bases and V 0 bases, and 5 bases lay outside the gene matches. The length of the CDR3 is 18 residues. The CDR3 here is CASSLGGTGRSGANVLTF. CDR3 DNA: TGCGCCAGCAGCTTGGGGGGGACAGGACGCTCTGGGGCCAACGTCCTGACTTTC.

The genes are TRBV28 and TRBJ2-7; 8 bases fit TRBD1. V trimming: 2 bases; J trimming: 2 bases; junction bases outside the gene matches: 5. The CDR3 contains 15 residues. Germline assignment: CDR1 MDHEN and CDR2 SYDVKM. This CDR3 reads CASSLPGGGAYEQYF. The CDR3 region has the DNA TGTGCCAGCAGTTTACCAGGGGGCGGAGCCTACGAGCAGTACTTC.

This chain links TRBV19 with TRBJ2-2, with D possibly matching TRBD2 (7 bases). The germline V gene encodes CDR1 LNHDA and CDR2 SQIVND (reference sequence). Trimming cost V 6 bases and J 2 bases, with 19 bases left between them. This CDR3 spans 17 amino acids. The CDR3 DNA reads as TGTGCCAGTAGGGTACCCAGGGAGGGACACAACACCGGGGAGCTGTTTTTT. This encodes CASRVPREGHNTGELFF.

The chain recombines TRBV5-1 with TRBJ2-2, with D perhaps TRBD1 (6 bases). V gave up 5 bases and J gave up 0 bases, with 11 bases separating them. Germline CDR1 is SGHRS and CDR2 is YFSETQ. CDR3 size: 15 residues. CDR3 protein: CASSFRGPNTGELFF. The CDR3 DNA follows: TGCGCCAGCAGTTTCAGGGGCCCGAACACCGGGGAGCTGTTTTTT. The whole variable domain, remainder taken from reference TRBV5-1 and TRBJ2-2, is KAGVTQTPRYLIKTRGQQVTLSCSPISGHRSVSWYQQTPGQGLQFLFEYFSETQRNKGNFPGRFSGRQFSNSRSEMNVSTLELGDSALYLCASSFRGPNTGELFFGEGSRLTVL.

The V call is TRBV7-7, the J call TRBJ2-5, with D perhaps assigned TRBD1 or TRBD2 (5 bases each). V shed 4 bases and J shed 1 base, with 13 bases lying between them. The CDR3 contains 15 residues. Germline lookup yields CDR1 SSHAT and CDR2 FNYEAQ (reference sequence). This CDR3 is CASSSQPGPQETQYF. CDR3 bases: TGTGCCAGCAGCTCCCAGCCGGGACCCCAAGAGACCCAGTACTTC.

The chain combines TRBV19 with TRBJ2-5; D is tentatively TRBD1 or TRBD2 (6 bases each). With 5 bases removed from V and 5 bases from J, the gap between germline ends came to 9 bases. Germline CDR1 LNHDA, CDR2 SQIVND (reference sequence). CDR3 length equals 12 residues. CDR3 loop: CASSRGLETQYF. The CDR3 DNA reads TGTGCCAGTAGTCGGGGGCTGGAGACCCAGTACTTC. Based on the CDR3 plus reference TRBV19 and TRBJ2-5, the full variable domain is DGGITQSPKYLFRKEGQNVTLSCEQNLNHDAMYWYRQDPGQGLRLIYYSQIVNDFQKGDIAEGYSVSREKKESFPLTVTSAQKNPTAFYLCASSRGLETQYFGPGTRLLVL.

In its sample, this clone was seen once. The rearrangement links TRBV28 to TRBJ2-6; 9 positions agree with TRBD1. J was trimmed by 1 base and V by 3 bases; bases with no gene match: 10. Germline loops: CDR1 MDHEN, CDR2 SYDVKM. The CDR3 extends over 19 amino acids. The chain's CDR3 is CASSLGPGQGGSGANVLTF. The CDR3 nucleotides read TGTGCCAGCAGTTTGGGTCCGGGACAGGGCGGGTCTGGGGCCAACGTCCTGACTTTC.

The chain links TRBV27 to TRBJ1-5; D ambiguous. There are 14 residues in the CDR3. Germline CDR1 MNHEY, CDR2 SMNVEV (reference sequence). V lost 4 bases and J lost 2, with 9 bases in between. CDR3 sequence: CASSSTLGNQPQHF. The DNA of the CDR3 is TGTGCCAGCAGTTCAACCCTGGGCAATCAGCCCCAGCATTTT.

The DNA of the CDR3 is TGTGCCAGCAGCTCCACCGGGACAGGCGATGGCTACACCTTC. It specifies CASSSTGTGDGYTF. The chain combines TRBV11-2 with TRBJ1-2; 8 positions match TRBD1. There are 14 residues in the CDR3. The germline CDR1 and CDR2 sequences are SGHAT and FQNNGV. Trimming removed 4 bases from V and 6 bases from J; junction bases left unmatched: 7.

The chain has TRBV6-1 and TRBJ2-2; no clear D. V was clipped by 2 bases and J by 5 bases, with 9 bases between them. The CDR3 is 14 residues long. Germline V gives CDR1 MNHNS, CDR2 SASEGT. This CDR3 is CASSESGETGELFF. CDR3 sequence (DNA): TGTGCCAGCAGTGAATCGGGTGAAACCGGGGAGCTGTTTTTT.

The chain recombines TRBV6-1 with TRBJ2-5; D uncertain. Germline V lookup: CDR1 MNHNS, CDR2 SASEGT. CDR3 size: 14 residues. Trimming pared 3 bases from V and 0 bases from J, leaving 8 bases between. The CDR3 DNA is TGTGCCAGCAGTGAGGGGTTAAACCAAGAGACCCAGTACTTC. Translating gives CASSEGLNQETQYF.

The chain has TRBV7-6 and TRBJ1-1; D may be TRBD1 (5 bases). Germline CDR1 and CDR2: SGHVS and FNYEAQ. Trimming pared 3 bases from V and 0 bases from J, leaving 14 bases between. The CDR3 has 16 amino acids. The CDR3 sequence: CASSLGQGPMNTEAFF. The CDR3 DNA reads TGTGCCAGCAGCTTGGGTCAGGGACCAATGAACACTGAAGCTTTCTTT.

The rearrangement uses TRBV30 and TRBJ1-5, with 8 bases aligning to TRBD1. Germline V CDR1 and CDR2: GTSNPN, SVGIG (reference sequence). J was trimmed by 6 bases and V by 2 bases; bases with no gene match: 9. This CDR3 is 15 amino acids long. CDR3 in DNA: TGTGCCTGGAGTCCTCCGGACAGGGAAACTCAGCCCCAGCATTTT. Protein product: CAWSPPDRETQPQHF.

The chain couples TRBV19 to TRBJ1-1, with 7 bases matching TRBD1. Germline V lookup: CDR1 LNHDA, CDR2 SQIVND (reference sequence). V was pared by 4 bases and J by 0 bases, with 5 bases of the junction left unmatched. This CDR3 spans 15 amino acids. CDR3 in amino acids: CASSRGDRLNTEAFF. The CDR3, as DNA: TGTGCCAGTAGTAGGGGGGACAGACTGAACACTGAAGCTTTCTTT.

The J gene is TRBJ1-1, the V gene TRBV7-6, with 12 bases identical to TRBD1. CDR1 and CDR2 (germline): SGHVS, FNYEAQ. The CDR3 has 16 amino acids. V was clipped by 1 base and J by 6 bases; unmatched bases: 6. CDR3 nucleotides: TGTGCCAGCAGCTTAGTAGGGACAGGGGGCCTTTCTGAAGCTTTCTTT. Protein product: CASSLVGTGGLSEAFF.

The CDR3 sequence is CASSSDGYYGYTF. CDR3 sequence (DNA): TGCGCCAGCAGCTCCGACGGATACTATGGCTACACCTTC. J is TRBJ1-2 and V is TRBV5-1; D remains ambiguous. The CDR3 totals 13 residues. V was trimmed by 3 bases and J by 3 bases, leaving 9 bases between them. CDR1 and CDR2 (germline): SGHRS, YFSETQ. Full variable domain (remainder filled in from reference TRBV5-1 and TRBJ1-2): KAGVTQTPRYLIKTRGQQVTLSCSPISGHRSVSWYQQTPGQGLQFLFEYFSETQRNKGNFPGRFSGRQFSNSRSEMNVSTLELGDSALYLCASSSDGYYGYTFGSGTRLTVV.

The V gene is TRBV18, the J gene TRBJ1-2, with 11 bases aligning to TRBD1. The CDR3 consists of 15 residues. Trimming removed 6 bases from V and 7 bases from J; junction bases left unmatched: 10. CDR1 is KGHSH, CDR2 LQKENI, per germline. CDR3 sequence reads: CASSDEDRGRGGYTF. CDR3 nucleotide sequence: TGTGCCAGCTCCGACGAGGACAGGGGGCGCGGTGGCTACACCTTC.

J is TRBJ2-3 and V is TRBV7-3; TRBD2 agrees at 12 bases. The CDR3 runs 16 residues. The germline V gene has CDR1 SGHTA and CDR2 FQGTGA. J gave up 7 bases and V 5 bases, and 10 bases lay outside the gene matches. This chain's CDR3 is CASSPGLAGGMNTQYF. For the CDR3, the DNA is TGTGCCAGCAGCCCCGGTCTAGCGGGGGGGATGAATACGCAGTATTTT. Complete variable domain (other parts from reference TRBV7-3 and TRBJ2-3): GAGVSQTPSNKVTEKGKYVELRCDPISGHTALYWYRQSLGQGPEFLIYFQGTGAADDSGLPNDRFFAVRPEGSVSTLKIQRTERGDSAVYLCASSPGLAGGMNTQYFGPGTRLTVL.

The chain couples TRBV12-3 or TRBV12-4 to TRBJ2-7; a weak D match, TRBD2 (6 bases). Trimming removed 6 bases at V and 2 bases at J, with 11 bases between. The CDR3 is made up of 13 amino acids. Here the CDR3 DNA reads TGTGCCAGCAGCCCCGGGGGTGCCTACGAGCAGTACTTC. This encodes CASSPGGAYEQYF.

Points on this clone: One end of the junction is discordant with germline, which a read error may explain. The gene calls are TRBV3-1 (or the pseudogene TRBV3-2) and TRBJ2-1; D not resolved. There are 15 residues in the CDR3. CDR1 is LGHDT and CDR2 is YNNKEL in the germline V gene (reference sequence). The CDR3 bases are TGTGCCAGCACCCAAAACTCGGTAGGGTTCAATGAGCAGTTCTTC. Translated, it gives CASTQNSVGFNEQFF.

This clone was seen once. J is TRBJ2-5 and V is TRBV5-1; D is uncertain. Germline V gene lookup returns CDR1 SGHRS and CDR2 YFSETQ. V was trimmed by 0 bases and J by 1 base, leaving 7 bases between them. The CDR3 length is 14 residues. In DNA, the CDR3 is TGCGCCAGCAGCTTGGCCCCTCCCCAAGAGACCCAGTACTTC. This sequence encodes CASSLAPPQETQYF.

V and J are TRBV13 and TRBJ1-3; D is unresolved. V was cut by 4 bases and J by 0 bases, with 10 bases left in between. From germline, CDR1 is PRHDT and CDR2 FYEKMQ (reference sequence). CDR3 size: 15 residues. The CDR3 DNA follows: TGTGCCAGCAGCTACGGATCCTCCTCTGGAAACACCATATATTTT. Translating gives CASSYGSSSGNTIYF.

The chain combines TRBV19 with TRBJ1-1; D gene uncertain. The germline CDR1 and CDR2 sequences are LNHDA and SQIVND (reference sequence). The CDR3 is 13 amino acids. The V end was cut by 7 bases, the J end by 0 bases, with 9 bases between. CDR3 protein: CASMDGLNTEAFF. CDR3 coding DNA: TGTGCCAGTATGGACGGATTGAACACTGAAGCTTTCTTT.

The chain employs TRBV5-6 and TRBJ2-2; the D is unclear. With 2 bases removed from V and 6 bases from J, the gap between germline ends came to 2 bases. The CDR3 spans 11 residues. Germline V CDR1 and CDR2: SGHDT, YYEEEE. CDR3 loop: CASSLSGELFF. In nucleotides, the CDR3 is TGTGCCAGCAGCTTATCCGGGGAGCTGTTTTTT. The full variable domain, with the rest looked up from reference TRBV5-6 and TRBJ2-2, is DAGVTQSPTHLIKTRGQQVTLRCSPKSGHDTVSWYQQALGQGPQFIFQYYEEEERQRGNFPDRFSGHQFPNYSSELNVNALLLGDSALYLCASSLSGELFFGEGSRLTVL.

The chain combines TRBV7-9 with TRBJ2-7; D tentatively reads TRBD1 or TRBD2 (5 bases each). The CDR3 has 17 residues. Trimming shortened V by 5 bases and J by 3 bases, and 23 bases separated the two germline ends. From germline, CDR1 is SEHNR and CDR2 FQNEAQ (reference sequence). The CDR3 reads CASSAPGPDPNIYEQYF. CDR3 nucleotide sequence: TGTGCCAGCAGCGCCCCGGGGCCGGACCCCAATATCTACGAGCAGTACTTC. Combining the CDR3 with reference TRBV7-9 and TRBJ2-7 gives the whole variable domain DTGVSQNPRHKITKRGQNVTFRCDPISEHNRLYWYRQTLGQGPEFLTYFQNEAQLEKSRLLSDRFSAERPKGSFSTLEIQRTEQGDSAMYLCASSAPGPDPNIYEQYFGPGTRLTVT.